The next 20 T cell receptor beta chains were all read from a single sample in a study of TIL therapy for anti-PD-1-resistant metastatic lung cancer (dated by TCRdb to about 2021). The time point label, read with the paper, signifies: pre-treatment sample, taken before nivolumab and TIL therapy. Using bias-controlled multiplex PCR with the immunoSEQ v3 hsTCRB kit, the TCR beta CDR3 regions were amplified from genomic DNA. TCRdb stores this immuneACCESS table with in-frame sequences only. Part of the clones is absent; in the studies checked, under half of the shortfall reflects unresolved V genes, and no reason is known for the rest. This sample has about 52,000 clones in its table, and 70% to 80% of those were observed once. Jointly, the top ten make up around 4.8% of the sample. Specimen: blood, collected at baseline. Receptors originate from a woman between 30 and 80 years old with non-small cell lung cancer.

The rearrangement joins TRBV19 to TRBJ2-6, with 10 nucleotides matching TRBD1. The CDR3 sequence is 17 residues long. J was trimmed by 4 bases and V by 6 bases; bases with no gene match: 9. Germline CDR1 LNHDA, CDR2 SQIVND (reference sequence). The CDR3 DNA reads TGTGCCAGTAGCGGGACAGGGGTGCTTCCCGGGGCCAACGTCCTGACTTTC. The encoded protein is CASSGTGVLPGANVLTF.

The chain carries TRBV7-9 and TRBJ2-5; TRBD1 might be the D (5 bases). Trimming removed 1 base from V and 4 bases from J, with 22 bases in between. Germline-derived CDR1 and CDR2 are SEHNR and FQNEAQ (reference sequence). This CDR3 comprises 18 residues. The CDR3 DNA sequence: TGTGCCAGCAGCTTAGGGAGACCAGGGTGGGGCGTGGGAGAGACCCAGTACTTC. This translates into CASSLGRPGWGVGETQYF.

This clone occurred once. The V gene is TRBV9, the J gene TRBJ1-1; D remains ambiguous. Germline assignment: CDR1 SGDLS and CDR2 YYNGEE. The CDR3 covers 12 residues. Trimming removed 6 bases at V and 0 bases at J, with 6 bases between. CDR3 in amino acids: CASTSMNTEAFF. The CDR3 nucleotides are TGTGCCAGCACCAGCATGAACACTGAAGCTTTCTTT.

The chain links TRBV27 to TRBJ2-7; the match to TRBD1 covers 10 bases. The length of the CDR3 is 15 residues. The germline V gene encodes CDR1 MNHEY and CDR2 SMNVEV (reference sequence). V lost 6 bases and J lost 1; bases outside the gene matches: 6. CDR3 in DNA: TGTGCCAGCAGAAGATCGGACAGGGGGTCCTACGAGCAGTACTTC. This codes for CASRRSDRGSYEQYF.

Worth noting for this clone: The sample contains more than one DNA sequence encoding this CDR3. V and J are TRBV5-6 and TRBJ1-2; D is unclear. Germline values: CDR1 SGHDT, CDR2 YYEEEE. Trimming stripped 0 bases from V and 5 bases from J, with 11 bases between. This CDR3 has 14 residues. The chain's CDR3 is CASSLENRLYGYTF. The CDR3 nucleotides are TGTGCCAGCAGCTTGGAAAACCGATTGTATGGCTACACCTTC.

CDR3 protein: CASSLTYTGGYGYTF. The CDR3, as DNA: TGTGCCAGCAGCTTAACTTACACAGGAGGGTATGGCTACACCTTC. The rearrangement links TRBV11-2 to TRBJ1-2, with D perhaps matching TRBD1 (5 bases). Deletions cut 2 bases from V and 5 bases from J, with 15 bases between. Germline assignment: CDR1 SGHAT and CDR2 FQNNGV. This CDR3 spans 15 amino acids.

The V and J genes are TRBV6-5 and TRBJ1-1; no firm D call. The V end lost 7 bases, the J end lost 4 bases, and 19 bases lay between the germline ends. The germline V gene encodes CDR1 MNHEY and CDR2 SVGAGI. CDR3 length equals 15 residues. The CDR3 sequence is CASTARGSPGTEAFF. CDR3 DNA: TGTGCCAGCACTGCGCGCGGGAGTCCGGGCACTGAAGCTTTCTTT.

The V and J genes are TRBV5-1 and TRBJ2-7, with D maybe TRBD2 (5 bases). Germline V gene sequence: CDR1 SGHRS, CDR2 YFSETQ. The length of the CDR3 is 16 residues. V gave up 6 bases and J gave up 6 bases, with 25 bases separating them. The DNA of the CDR3 is TGCGCCAGCAAACCTCAGCGGAACCTCGGGGATGGCGAGCAGTACTTC. It encodes CASKPQRNLGDGEQYF.

This clone was observed once. The chain uses TRBV19 and TRBJ2-5, with D possibly matching TRBD2 (5 bases). This CDR3 is 13 amino acids long. Germline values: CDR1 LNHDA, CDR2 SQIVND (reference sequence). The V end lost 8 bases, the J end lost 6 bases, and 16 bases lay between the germline ends. The CDR3 region is CASGDYYGKTQYF. The CDR3 nucleotides are TGTGCCAGTGGCGATTATTACGGGAAGACCCAGTACTTC.

This clone was seen just once. The chain uses TRBV28 and TRBJ1-1, with D possibly matching TRBD1 (6 bases). V gave up 6 bases and J gave up 0 bases, with 11 bases separating them. Germline loops: CDR1 MDHEN, CDR2 SYDVKM. This CDR3 contains 14 residues. The CDR3 reads CASRVGDMNTEAFF. The CDR3 region has the DNA TGTGCCAGCAGAGTAGGGGACATGAACACTGAAGCTTTCTTT.

The chain is built from TRBV6-6 and TRBJ1-3; no reliable D call. The germline V gene encodes CDR1 MNHNY and CDR2 SVGAGI (reference sequence). The V end was cut by 7 bases, the J end by 2 bases, with 12 bases between. This CDR3 is 14 amino acids long. CDR3 region: CASTPGRTGNTIYF. The CDR3 DNA reads as TGTGCCAGCACCCCGGGGAGAACTGGAAACACCATATATTTT.

The V call is TRBV29-1, the J call TRBJ2-1; either TRBD1 or TRBD2 may supply D (6 bases each). The CDR3 totals 19 residues. The germline CDR1 and CDR2 sequences are SQVTM and ANQGSEA. Trimming removed 4 bases from V and 1 base from J, with 26 bases in between. The CDR3 is CSVVQRDTRGTLSYNEQFF. Here the CDR3 DNA reads TGCAGCGTTGTTCAAAGGGACACCCGGGGGACTCTATCCTACAATGAGCAGTTCTTC.

This clone turned up a few times. V gene TRBV6-1 combines with J gene TRBJ1-2; D may be TRBD1 (5 bases). CDR1 MNHNS and CDR2 SASEGT come from the germline V gene. This CDR3 is 9 amino acids long. The CDR3 DNA is TGTGCGACAGCAGCGGACTACACCTTC. It codes for CATAADYTF.

This clone has just a few counts. This chain joins TRBV10-3 and TRBJ1-5, with D hard to call. Germline lookup yields CDR1 ENHRY and CDR2 SYGVKD. The CDR3 sequence is 12 residues long. V was clipped by 0 bases and J by 5 bases, with 2 bases between them. CDR3 loop: CAISESDQPQHF. The CDR3 coding sequence is TGTGCCATCAGTGAGTCGGATCAGCCCCAGCATTTT.

The rearrangement joins TRBV7-2 to TRBJ2-7, with D possibly matching TRBD2 (6 bases). V lost 5 bases and J lost 3, with 11 bases in between. The CDR3 has 13 amino acids. Per germline, CDR1 SGHTA and CDR2 FQGNSA. The CDR3 region has the DNA TGTGCCAGCAGCCGCGGGGCATACTACGAGCAGTACTTC. Residues: CASSRGAYYEQYF.

The CDR3 here is CASSGGQASTDTQYF. CDR3 coding DNA: TGTGCCAGCAGTGGTGGACAGGCTAGCACAGATACGCAGTATTTT. J is TRBJ2-3 and V is TRBV5-8; 7 bases match TRBD1. J lost 0 bases, V lost 5 bases, and 6 bases had no gene match. CDR3 length: 15 residues. Germline-derived CDR1 and CDR2 are SGHTS and YDEGEE.

The rearrangement uses TRBV10-3 and TRBJ2-2; D unclear. From germline, CDR1 is ENHRY and CDR2 SYGVKD. The V end lost 0 bases, the J end lost 6 bases, and 11 bases lay between the germline ends. The CDR3 has 15 amino acids. The CDR3 loop reads CAISESNSYAGELFF. CDR3 coding DNA: TGTGCCATCAGTGAGTCGAATAGTTATGCCGGGGAGCTGTTTTTT.

The CDR3 is CASTAISNRDCTF. CDR3 DNA: TGTGCCAGCACCGCCATATCTAACAGGGATTGCACCTTC. V is TRBV6-4 and J is TRBJ1-2, with D maybe TRBD1 (6 bases). The ends were cut back, 7 bases at V and 13 bases at J, with 22 bases in the middle. CDR1 and CDR2 from the germline V gene are MRHNA and SNTAGT. The length of the CDR3 is 13 residues.

CDR3 region: CASSQDHRENTEAFF. The CDR3 bases are TGTGCCAGCAGCCAAGATCACAGGGAGAACACTGAAGCTTTCTTT. The chain combines TRBV4-2 with TRBJ1-1, with D tentatively TRBD1 (6 bases). CDR1 is LGHNA, CDR2 YNFKEQ, per germline. Trimming took off 0 bases at V and 1 base at J, with 9 bases between the two ends. CDR3 length equals 15 residues.

The chain has TRBV5-1 and TRBJ2-1; no clear D. There are 15 residues in the CDR3. V was pared by 0 bases and J by 2 bases, with 9 bases between. CDR1 and CDR2 from the germline V gene are SGHRS and YFSETQ. CDR3 sequence: CASSLGGSTYNEQFF. In nucleotides, the CDR3 is TGCGCCAGCAGCTTGGGGGGTTCGACCTACAATGAGCAGTTCTTC.